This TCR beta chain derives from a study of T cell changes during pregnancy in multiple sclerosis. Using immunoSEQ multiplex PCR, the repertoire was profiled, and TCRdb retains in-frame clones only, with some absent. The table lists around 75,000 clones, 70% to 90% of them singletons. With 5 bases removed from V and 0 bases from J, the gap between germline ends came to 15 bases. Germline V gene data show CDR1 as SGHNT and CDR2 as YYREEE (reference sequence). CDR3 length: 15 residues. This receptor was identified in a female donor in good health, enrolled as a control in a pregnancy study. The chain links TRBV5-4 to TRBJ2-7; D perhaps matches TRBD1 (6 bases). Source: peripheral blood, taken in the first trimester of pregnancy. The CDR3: CASSWPGQLSYEQYF. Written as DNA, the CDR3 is TGTGCCAGCAGTTGGCCGGGACAACTCTCCTACGAGCAGTACTTC.